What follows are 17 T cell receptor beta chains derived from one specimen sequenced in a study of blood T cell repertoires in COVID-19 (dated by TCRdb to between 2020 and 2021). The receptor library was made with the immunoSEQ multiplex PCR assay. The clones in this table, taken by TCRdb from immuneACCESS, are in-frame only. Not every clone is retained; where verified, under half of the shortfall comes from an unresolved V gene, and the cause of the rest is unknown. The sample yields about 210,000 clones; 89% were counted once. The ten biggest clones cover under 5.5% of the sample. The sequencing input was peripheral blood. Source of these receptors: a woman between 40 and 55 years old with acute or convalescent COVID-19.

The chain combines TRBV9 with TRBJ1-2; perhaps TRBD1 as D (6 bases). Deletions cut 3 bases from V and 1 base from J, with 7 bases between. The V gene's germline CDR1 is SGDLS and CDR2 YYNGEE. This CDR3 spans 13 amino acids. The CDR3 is CASSGTVNYGYTF. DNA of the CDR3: TGTGCCAGCAGCGGGACAGTTAACTATGGCTACACCTTC.

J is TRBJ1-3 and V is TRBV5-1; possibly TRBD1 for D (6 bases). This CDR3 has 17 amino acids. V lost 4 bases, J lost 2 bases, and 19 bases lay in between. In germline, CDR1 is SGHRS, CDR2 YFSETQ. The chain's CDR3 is CASSPLGRGAPGNTIYF. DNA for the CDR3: TGCGCCAGCAGCCCACTTGGCCGGGGGGCGCCTGGAAACACCATATATTTT.

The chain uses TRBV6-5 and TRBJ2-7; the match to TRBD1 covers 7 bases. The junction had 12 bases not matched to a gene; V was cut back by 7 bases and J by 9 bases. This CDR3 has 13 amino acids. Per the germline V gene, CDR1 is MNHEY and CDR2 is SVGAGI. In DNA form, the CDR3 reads TGTGCCAGCAACATAAACAGGGGCAGAGGGCAGTACGTC. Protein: CASNINRGRGQYV.

The CDR3 sequence is CASRPIGQGNEQFF. The CDR3 coding sequence is TGTGCCAGCAGACCAATTGGACAGGGCAATGAGCAGTTCTTC. The chain couples TRBV11-2 to TRBJ2-1, with 8 bases lining up with TRBD1. The CDR3 has 14 amino acids. CDR1 SGHAT and CDR2 FQNNGV come from the germline V gene. J gave up 6 bases and V 6 bases, and 7 bases lay outside the gene matches.

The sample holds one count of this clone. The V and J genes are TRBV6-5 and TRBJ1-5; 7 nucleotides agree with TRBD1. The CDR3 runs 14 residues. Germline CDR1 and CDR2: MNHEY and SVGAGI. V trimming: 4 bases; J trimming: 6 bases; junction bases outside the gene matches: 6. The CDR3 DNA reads TGTGCCAGCAGTTTTAGGGGGCAGATTCAGCCCCAGCATTTT. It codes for CASSFRGQIQPQHF.

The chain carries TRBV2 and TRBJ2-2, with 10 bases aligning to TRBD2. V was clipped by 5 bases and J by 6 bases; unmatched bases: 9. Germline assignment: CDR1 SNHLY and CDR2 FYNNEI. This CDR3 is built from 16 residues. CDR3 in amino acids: CASSLLSGGLSGELFF. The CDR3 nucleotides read TGTGCCAGCAGTCTACTTAGCGGGGGGCTCTCCGGGGAGCTGTTTTTT.

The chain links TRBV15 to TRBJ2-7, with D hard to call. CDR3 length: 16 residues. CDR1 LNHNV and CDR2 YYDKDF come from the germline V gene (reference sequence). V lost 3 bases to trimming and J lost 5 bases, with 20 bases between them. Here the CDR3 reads CATSSATQAPFDEQYV. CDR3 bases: TGTGCCACCAGCAGTGCTACCCAGGCGCCGTTTGACGAGCAGTACGTC.

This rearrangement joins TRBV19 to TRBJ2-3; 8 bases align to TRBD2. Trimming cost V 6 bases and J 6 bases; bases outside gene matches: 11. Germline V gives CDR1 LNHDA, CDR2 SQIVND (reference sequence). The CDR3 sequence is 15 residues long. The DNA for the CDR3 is TGTGCCAGTAGCCCGGGAGGGAGGTGGTGGGATACGCAGTATTTT. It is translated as CASSPGGRWWDTQYF.

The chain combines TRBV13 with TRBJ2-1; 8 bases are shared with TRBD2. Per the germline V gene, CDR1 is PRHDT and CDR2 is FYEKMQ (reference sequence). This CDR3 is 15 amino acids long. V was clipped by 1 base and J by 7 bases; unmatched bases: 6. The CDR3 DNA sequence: TGTGCCAGCAGCTTAGCGGCGGGGGGCTGGAATGAGCAGTTCTTC. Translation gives CASSLAAGGWNEQFF.

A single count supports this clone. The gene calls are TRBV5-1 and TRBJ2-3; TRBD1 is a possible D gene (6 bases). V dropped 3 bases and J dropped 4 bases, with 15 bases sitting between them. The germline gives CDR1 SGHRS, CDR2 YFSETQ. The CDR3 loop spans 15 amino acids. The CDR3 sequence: CASSWRQDRADTQYF. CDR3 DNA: TGCGCCAGCAGCTGGCGTCAGGACAGAGCAGATACGCAGTATTTT.

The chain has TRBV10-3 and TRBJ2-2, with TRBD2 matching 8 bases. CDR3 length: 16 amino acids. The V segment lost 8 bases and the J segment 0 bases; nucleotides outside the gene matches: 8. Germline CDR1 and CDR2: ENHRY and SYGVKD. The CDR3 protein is CAIPRSGGPNTGELFF. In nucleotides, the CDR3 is TGTGCCATCCCCCGATCGGGGGGGCCGAACACCGGGGAGCTGTTTTTT.

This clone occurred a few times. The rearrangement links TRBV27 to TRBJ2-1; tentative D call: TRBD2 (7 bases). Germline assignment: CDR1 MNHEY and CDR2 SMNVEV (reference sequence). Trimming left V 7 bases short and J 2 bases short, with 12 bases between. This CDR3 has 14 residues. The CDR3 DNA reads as TGTGCCAGCACGGGGCGGGGGCCCTACAATGAGCAGTTCTTC. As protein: CASTGRGPYNEQFF.

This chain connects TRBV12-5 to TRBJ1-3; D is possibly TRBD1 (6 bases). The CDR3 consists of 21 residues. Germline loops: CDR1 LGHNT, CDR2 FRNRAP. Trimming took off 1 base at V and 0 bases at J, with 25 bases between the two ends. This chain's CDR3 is CASGLAQRGGALLSSGNTIYF. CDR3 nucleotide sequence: TGTGCTAGTGGTTTGGCACAGAGAGGGGGGGCCCTTTTAAGCTCTGGAAACACCATATATTTT.

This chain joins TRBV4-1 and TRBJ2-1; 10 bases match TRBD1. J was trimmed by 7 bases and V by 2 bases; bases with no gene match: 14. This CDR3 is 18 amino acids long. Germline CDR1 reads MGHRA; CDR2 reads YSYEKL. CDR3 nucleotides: TGCGCCAGCAGCCAACAGGAGCCGGGACAGGGGTATTATAATGAGCAGTTCTTC. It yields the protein CASSQQEPGQGYYNEQFF.

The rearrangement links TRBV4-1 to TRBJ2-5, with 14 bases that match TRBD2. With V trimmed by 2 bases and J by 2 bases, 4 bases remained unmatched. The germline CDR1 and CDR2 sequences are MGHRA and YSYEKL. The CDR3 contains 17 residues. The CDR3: CASSQPGLAGGQETQYF. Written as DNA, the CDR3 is TGCGCCAGCAGCCAACCAGGACTAGCGGGGGGACAAGAGACCCAGTACTTC.

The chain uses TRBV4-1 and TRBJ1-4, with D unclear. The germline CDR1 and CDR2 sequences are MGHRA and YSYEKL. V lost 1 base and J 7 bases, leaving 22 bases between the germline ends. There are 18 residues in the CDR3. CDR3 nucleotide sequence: TGCGCCAGCAGCCAAGTACTGGGAGACTGGACCCATATTGAAAAACTGTTTTTT. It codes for CASSQVLGDWTHIEKLFF.

In nucleotides, the CDR3 is TGTGCCTGGACCCCCCAGGGGAAGTCGGCTTTCTTT. This codes for CAWTPQGKSAFF. V usage is TRBV30 and J usage is TRBJ1-1, with D perhaps matching TRBD1 (6 bases). CDR3 length: 12 amino acids. The germline V gene encodes CDR1 GTSNPN and CDR2 SVGIG (reference sequence). Trimming removed 4 bases at V and 11 bases at J, with 17 bases between.